This section outlines one T cell receptor (beta chain) sequence together with its context. Its antigen is still unknown. J was trimmed by 6 bases and V by 8 bases; bases with no gene match: 16. The CDR3 covers 16 residues. The germline V gene has CDR1 ENHRY and CDR2 SYGVKD. These data originate in a study of PD-1 blockade in classical Hodgkin lymphoma. Study-wide context: Patients had nivolumab dosed at 3 mg/kg, delivered intravenously every 2 weeks.

Produced via immunoSEQ multiplex PCR; TCRdb's table is partial and in-frame only. The sample contains 47,000 or so clones, over 70% of which appear only once. Points from the study as a whole: Baseline TCR diversity was reportedly lower in newly diagnosed patients than healthy donors. Whoever responded completely had baseline diversity much like that seen in newly diagnosed patients.

Each patient relapsed following autologous stem cell transplantation, and prior brentuximab vedotin exposure differed. This sequence originates from a human donor with classical Hodgkin lymphoma. The material was peripheral blood mononuclear cells (PBMCs), obtained at baseline. This sequence joins TRBV10-3 and TRBJ1-5, with TRBD1 matching over 7 bases. The CDR3 DNA reads TGTGCCATCTCCCAAGGGGATCACAGGGGACTTCAGCCCCAGCATTTT. Residues: CAISQGDHRGLQPQHF.